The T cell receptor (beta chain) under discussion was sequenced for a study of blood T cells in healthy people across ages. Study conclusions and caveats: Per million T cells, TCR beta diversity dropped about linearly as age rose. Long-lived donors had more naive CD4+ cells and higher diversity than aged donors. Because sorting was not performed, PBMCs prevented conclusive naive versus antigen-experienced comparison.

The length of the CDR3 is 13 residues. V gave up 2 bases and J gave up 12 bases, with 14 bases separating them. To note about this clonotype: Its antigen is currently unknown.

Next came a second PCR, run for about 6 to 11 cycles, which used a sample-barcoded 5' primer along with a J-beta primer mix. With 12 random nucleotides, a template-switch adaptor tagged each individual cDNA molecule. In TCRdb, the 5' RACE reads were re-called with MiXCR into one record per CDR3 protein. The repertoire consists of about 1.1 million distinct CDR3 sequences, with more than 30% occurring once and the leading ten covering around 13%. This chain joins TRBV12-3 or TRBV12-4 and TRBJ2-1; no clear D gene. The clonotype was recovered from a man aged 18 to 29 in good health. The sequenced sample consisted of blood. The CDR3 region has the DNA TGTGCCAGCAGTTTATTAGTGGGGTACGGGCAGTTCTTC. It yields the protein CASSLLVGYGQFF.